One and the same sample provided the 26 T cell receptor beta chains below, sequenced in a study of T cell repertoires in cytomegalovirus infection (dated by TCRdb to about 2019). This specimen's treatment or condition label, per the study, means: in vitro stimulation with specific CMV peptide epitopes to enrich CMV-specific T cells. Sequencing was carried out with an Illumina HiSeq 1500. Using fastp at Q25 and MiXCR, TCRdb reprocessed the public reads and kept productive beta chains. When rows share a CDR3 protein, they turn into one entry using the most common DNA and genes. The sample table shows hundreds of thousands of distinct CDR3 sequences, and 30% to 40% are seen once. Around a sixth of the sample comes from the top ten. The antigens of these receptors remain unknown. This specimen was cultured PBMCs, taken from culture after CMV antigen stimulation. The receptors derive from a human donor in good health (CMV status not recorded). Some clones in this sample may be carry-over from other donors' samples.

About this clonotype itself: This may be a read error, as it is one base from a much larger clone. The chain employs TRBV7-2 and TRBJ1-6; 7 bases are a match to TRBD1. The CDR3 is made up of 15 amino acids. CDR1 is SGHTA and CDR2 is FQGNSA in the germline V gene. The V gene end was trimmed by 5 bases and the J gene end by 7 bases; junction bases not matched to a gene: 8. CDR3 bases: TGTGCCAGCAGCGTGACAGGGACACTAAATTCACCCCTCCACTTT. It is translated as CASSVTGTLNSPLHF.

This clonotype was counted a single time. CDR3 DNA: TGTGCCAGCAGTTACACGGCGGGGCAGGAGACCCAGTACTTC. Protein product: CASSYTAGQETQYF. This sequence joins TRBV6-6 and TRBJ2-5, with D perhaps TRBD2 (6 bases). Germline V gene sequence: CDR1 MNHNY, CDR2 SVGAGI (reference sequence). This CDR3 contains 14 residues. Trimming pared 2 bases from V and 5 bases from J, leaving 12 bases between.

The V call is TRBV28, the J call TRBJ2-5; D not certain. This CDR3 is built from 13 residues. Per the germline V gene, CDR1 is MDHEN and CDR2 is SYDVKM. Trimming stripped 8 bases from V and 0 bases from J, with 10 bases between. In DNA, the CDR3 is TGTGCCAGCGGATCCTTGTACCAAGAGACCCAGTACTTC. It translates to CASGSLYQETQYF.

This clonotype has a count of ten or more. V usage is TRBV7-2 and J usage is TRBJ2-7, with D uncertain. The V gene lost 1 base and the J gene lost 4 bases, with 11 bases spanning the gap. The germline CDR1 and CDR2 sequences are SGHTA and FQGNSA. This CDR3 has 14 amino acids. As DNA, the CDR3 is TGTGCCAGCAGCTTAGGGCCGGTTGAATACGAGCAGTACTTC. Translating gives CASSLGPVEYEQYF.

The chain joins TRBV24-1 to TRBJ2-5; perhaps TRBD1 as D (6 bases). The V and J ends lost 4 bases and 5 bases respectively, with 16 bases between them. This CDR3 region has 15 residues. Germline V gives CDR1 KGHDR, CDR2 SFDVKD. The DNA for the CDR3 is TGTGCCACCAGTGACCGGCTGGGGACACAGGAGACCCAGTACTTC. This gives the protein CATSDRLGTQETQYF.

This clonotype was seen at least ten times. The chain carries TRBV7-2 and TRBJ1-6, with TRBD1 matching over 7 bases. CDR1 and CDR2 (germline): SGHTA, FQGNSA. V lost 6 bases and J lost 5; bases outside the gene matches: 7. The CDR3 is 15 amino acids. CDR3 sequence: CASSPGTADNSPLHF. As DNA, the CDR3 is TGTGCCAGCAGTCCCGGGACAGCCGATAATTCACCCCTCCACTTT.

At least ten counts were recorded for this clonotype. CDR3 in amino acids: CASSLVSARGSYEQYF. Here the CDR3 DNA reads TGTGCCAGCAGCTTAGTGTCAGCCAGGGGGTCCTACGAGCAGTACTTC. The V gene is TRBV7-9, the J gene TRBJ2-7; 7 nucleotides align to TRBD1. Germline trimming cut 1 base from V and 1 base from J; bases unmatched to any gene: 7. The CDR3 is made up of 16 amino acids. The germline gives CDR1 SEHNR, CDR2 FQNEAQ (reference sequence). The full variable domain, completed using reference TRBV7-9 and TRBJ2-7, is DTGVSQNPRHKITKRGQNVTFRCDPISEHNRLYWYRQTLGQGPEFLTYFQNEAQLEKSRLLSDRFSAERPKGSFSTLEIQRTEQGDSAMYLCASSLVSARGSYEQYFGPGTRLTVT.

This chain connects TRBV19 to TRBJ2-5, with TRBD1 as a possible D gene (6 bases). V was pared by 5 bases and J by 5 bases, with 15 bases between. Germline CDR1 LNHDA, CDR2 SQIVND (reference sequence). The CDR3 runs to 14 residues. The DNA for the CDR3 is TGTGCCAGTAGTTCGTACAGGGTTCCTGAGACCCAGTACTTC. Protein product: CASSSYRVPETQYF. Supplemented by reference TRBV19 and TRBJ2-5, the full variable domain reads DGGITQSPKYLFRKEGQNVTLSCEQNLNHDAMYWYRQDPGQGLRLIYYSQIVNDFQKGDIAEGYSVSREKKESFPLTVTSAQKNPTAFYLCASSSYRVPETQYFGPGTRLLVL.

The rearrangement links TRBV6-5 to TRBJ1-3; no clear D gene. Between the trimmed V and J ends, which lost 8 bases and 8 bases, there was a span of 10 bases. From germline, CDR1 is MNHEY and CDR2 SVGAGI. The CDR3 consists of 11 residues. CDR3 in DNA: TGTGCCAGCCTAACCGGGGACACCATATATTTT. It yields the protein CASLTGDTIYF.

This clonotype occurred many times. The chain couples TRBV7-2 to TRBJ2-3; D possibly corresponds to TRBD2 (6 bases). CDR1 and CDR2 (germline): SGHTA, FQGNSA. Trimming cost V 2 bases and J 3 bases, with 15 bases left between them. The CDR3 sequence is 16 residues long. In nucleotides, the CDR3 is TGTGCCAGCAGCTTATCCGGCCGGGGGAGAACAGATACGCAGTATTTT. This gives the protein CASSLSGRGRTDTQYF.

This chain connects TRBV7-9 to TRBJ2-7, with TRBD1 matching 7 bases. Looked up from germline, CDR1 is SEHNR and CDR2 is FQNEAQ (reference sequence). Trimming took 5 bases from V and 7 from J; bases not matched to a gene: 11. CDR3 length equals 14 residues. CDR3 nucleotides: TGTGCCAGCAGCAAGAGGGACAGTGCCTTGGAGCAGTACTTC. It yields the protein CASSKRDSALEQYF.

This clonotype has more than one count but fewer than ten. This chain uses TRBV15 with TRBJ2-3; TRBD2 aligns across 10 bases. Germline V gene lookup returns CDR1 LNHNV and CDR2 YYDKDF (reference sequence). CDR3 length: 16 residues. V lost 5 bases to trimming and J lost 2 bases; unmatched junction nucleotides: 7. The CDR3 loop reads CATSYRLAGPTDTQYF. CDR3 sequence (DNA): TGTGCCACCAGCTACCGACTAGCGGGCCCCACAGATACGCAGTATTTT.

The chain employs TRBV20-1 and TRBJ1-1, with TRBD1 as a possible D gene (5 bases). The CDR3 loop spans 14 amino acids. The V and J ends lost 0 bases and 5 bases respectively, with 13 bases between them. The germline V gene has CDR1 DFQATT and CDR2 SNEGSKA (reference sequence). The CDR3, as DNA: TGCAGTGCTAGAGAATCAGGGAAGGGGACTGAAGCTTTCTTT. Amino acids: CSARESGKGTEAFF.

CDR3 nucleotides: TGTGCCAGCAGCAAGCGTACAGCGGAGGGAGATACGCAGTATTTT. It specifies CASSKRTAEGDTQYF. The chain carries TRBV7-2 and TRBJ2-3, with D possibly matching TRBD2 (6 bases). Germline assignment: CDR1 SGHTA and CDR2 FQGNSA. The CDR3 has 15 amino acids. Trimming took 5 bases from V and 5 from J, leaving 17 bases between them.

Only a few counts were recorded for this clonotype. This chain connects TRBV20-1 to TRBJ1-5; D is unclear. V lost 5 bases, J lost 4 bases, and 15 bases lay in between. Germline V gene data show CDR1 as DFQATT and CDR2 as SNEGSKA (reference sequence). There are 14 residues in the CDR3. This CDR3 reads CSALTLAGNQPQHF. The CDR3 bases are TGCAGTGCTCTCACCCTCGCGGGGAATCAGCCCCAGCATTTT.

There are a few counts of this clonotype. This rearrangement joins TRBV12-3 or TRBV12-4 to TRBJ1-2; possibly TRBD1 for D (5 bases). The CDR3 covers 13 residues. Trimming removed 3 bases at V and 8 bases at J, with 13 bases between. In nucleotides, the CDR3 is TGTGCCAGCAGTTTTGGGGGGACGCGCGGCTACACCTTC. The encoded protein is CASSFGGTRGYTF.

The CDR3 nucleotides are TGCAGCGGAGTAAAGACTGGGAGGGGAGAGACCCAGTACTTC. This codes for CSGVKTGRGETQYF. V gene TRBV20-1 combines with J gene TRBJ2-5, with 7 bases identical to TRBD2. The germline V gene encodes CDR1 DFQATT and CDR2 SNEGSKA (reference sequence). CDR3 length: 14 amino acids.

V is TRBV4-3 and J is TRBJ2-2; D uncertain. CDR1 LGHNA and CDR2 YSLEER come from the germline V gene. The CDR3 extends over 15 amino acids. V was pared by 4 bases and J by 1 base, with 10 bases between. The CDR3 loop reads CASSPSMMNTGELFF. For the CDR3, the DNA is TGCGCCAGCAGCCCCTCAATGATGAACACCGGGGAGCTGTTTTTT.

The J gene is TRBJ2-6, the V gene TRBV7-2; weak D call: TRBD1 (5 bases). The germline V gene encodes CDR1 SGHTA and CDR2 FQGNSA. Trimming removed 5 bases from V and 4 bases from J, with 9 bases in between. This CDR3 is built from 14 residues. The CDR3 reads CASSAGFGANVLTF. The CDR3 DNA is TGTGCCAGCAGCGCAGGGTTCGGGGCCAACGTCCTGACTTTC.

This clonotype was seen only a few times. This chain links TRBV28 with TRBJ2-7, with D perhaps matching TRBD1 (6 bases). Germline CDR1 reads MDHEN; CDR2 reads SYDVKM. This CDR3 has 14 residues. Trimming took off 7 bases at V and 0 bases at J, with 13 bases between the two ends. The CDR3 sequence: CASTKTGSSYEQYF. As DNA, the CDR3 is TGTGCCAGCACTAAAACAGGGAGCTCCTACGAGCAGTACTTC.

The CDR3 sequence is CASSPQRGETQYF. CDR3 DNA sequence: TGTGCCAGCAGTCCACAAAGGGGGGAGACCCAGTACTTC. The rearrangement uses TRBV12-3 or TRBV12-4 and TRBJ2-5; possibly TRBD1 for D (6 bases). There are 13 residues in the CDR3. V lost 5 bases and J lost 5, with 12 bases in between.

This clonotype appeared a few times. The V gene is TRBV7-6, the J gene TRBJ2-5, with TRBD2 identical over 7 bases. Germline CDR1 SGHVS, CDR2 FNYEAQ. The CDR3 extends over 15 amino acids. The junction had 5 bases not matched to a gene; V was cut back by 4 bases and J by 0 bases. The CDR3 here is CASSYKRGYQETQYF. The CDR3 DNA reads as TGTGCCAGCAGCTACAAGCGGGGCTACCAAGAGACCCAGTACTTC. The full variable domain, in which reference TRBV7-6 and TRBJ2-5 provide the parts outside the CDR3, is GAGVSQSPRYKVTKRGQDVALRCDPISGHVSLYWYRQALGQGPEFLTYFNYEAQQDKSGLPNDRFSAERPEGSISTLTIQRTEQRDSAMYRCASSYKRGYQETQYFGPGTRLLVL.

As to this clonotype: Possible read error: a much larger clone is one base away. It is likely a read error, because the conserved phenylalanine at the end of the CDR3 is missing. The chain combines TRBV7-2 with TRBJ2-1; 8 positions match TRBD2. V dropped 4 bases and J dropped 6; count of bases not matched to a gene: 14. The length of the CDR3 is 17 residues. CDR1 is SGHTA, CDR2 FQGNSA, per germline. The CDR3 is CASSYPPRLAGTNEQFL. CDR3 nucleotide sequence: TGTGCCAGCAGCTACCCCCCTCGGCTAGCGGGTACCAATGAGCAGTTCCTC.

In its sample, this clonotype was seen a few times. This sequence joins TRBV7-2 and TRBJ2-5; D perhaps matches TRBD1 (5 bases). Germline V lookup: CDR1 SGHTA, CDR2 FQGNSA. This CDR3 is built from 13 residues. Trimming took off 3 bases at V and 4 bases at J, with 9 bases between the two ends. The CDR3 sequence is CASSFKGIETQYF. The CDR3 DNA follows: TGTGCCAGCAGCTTCAAGGGGATAGAGACCCAGTACTTC.

The rearrangement links TRBV18 to TRBJ2-5, with D uncertain. CDR1 is KGHSH and CDR2 is LQKENI in the germline V gene. The CDR3 is made up of 13 amino acids. The V gene lost 3 bases and the J gene lost 5 bases, with 10 bases spanning the gap. Here the CDR3 reads CASSPTFDETQYF. The CDR3 DNA is TGTGCCAGCTCACCCACCTTCGACGAGACCCAGTACTTC.

This clonotype appeared a few times. The V gene is TRBV7-8, the J gene TRBJ1-5; no definite D call. CDR1 and CDR2 (germline): SGHVS, FQNEAQ. There are 15 residues in the CDR3. Trimming cost V 4 bases and J 0 bases, with 10 bases left between them. The chain's CDR3 is CASSSRGVSNQPQHF. The CDR3 coding sequence is TGTGCCAGCAGCTCAAGAGGAGTTAGCAATCAGCCCCAGCATTTT. Full variable domain (missing parts from reference TRBV7-8 and TRBJ1-5): GAGVSQSPRYKVAKRGQDVALRCDPISGHVSLFWYQQALGQGPEFLTYFQNEAQLDKSGLPSDRFFAERPEGSVSTLKIQRTQQEDSAVYLCASSSRGVSNQPQHFGDGTRLSIL.